This is a list of T cell receptor beta chains from one sample in a study of T cell responses to AZD1222 COVID-19 vaccine. Measured with immunoSEQ multiplex PCR; TCRdb has only the in-frame clones, and not every one. The repertoire holds approximately 110,000 clones, with about 91% as singletons. This sample comprised peripheral blood, obtained on day 0 of AZD1222 vaccination. The receptors here all came from an adult in good health. The CDR3 runs from the conserved cysteine through the conserved F or W. Each record gives: J gene, V gene, D gene, clone size, CDR3 length, CDR3 protein, CDR3 DNA. D genes are given only for firm matches. Clone size is stated in some rows and not others, as once, few, many or a class when expanded.

J: TRBJ2-7; V: TRBV19; D: TRBD1; size: .; length: 14; CDR3: CASSRQGDLYEQYF; DNA: TGTGCCAGTAGTAGACAGGGGGACCTTTACGAGCAGTACTTC
J: TRBJ2-7; V: TRBV15; D: .; size: .; length: 15; CDR3: CATSRVGGPAYEQYF; DNA: TGTGCCACCAGCAGAGTTGGGGGCCCCGCCTACGAGCAGTACTTC
J: TRBJ1-3; V: TRBV7-2; D: TRBD1; size: .; length: 16; CDR3: CASSTRTGSSGNTIYF; DNA: TGTGCCAGCAGCACTAGGACAGGGAGTTCTGGAAACACCATATATTTT
J: TRBJ1-4; V: TRBV24-1; D: .; size: .; length: 16; CDR3: CATSDPPARGFEKLFF; DNA: TGTGCCACCAGTGATCCCCCCGCCAGGGGCTTCGAAAAACTGTTTTTT
J: TRBJ1-3; V: TRBV18; D: TRBD1; size: .; length: 17; CDR3: CASSSTGQGVYGNTIYF; DNA: TGTGCCAGCTCATCCACGGGACAGGGTGTCTATGGAAACACCATATATTTT
J: TRBJ2-1; V: TRBV29-1; D: .; size: .; length: 11; CDR3: CSVRPNNEQFF; DNA: TGCAGCGTAAGGCCAAACAATGAGCAGTTCTTC
J: TRBJ1-1; V: TRBV12-3/TRBV12-4; D: .; size: .; length: 13; CDR3: CASSPEGDTEAFF; DNA: TGTGCCAGCAGCCCTGAGGGGGACACTGAAGCTTTCTTT
J: TRBJ1-6; V: TRBV15; D: .; size: .; length: 13; CDR3: CATSRDRGSPLHF; DNA: TGTGCCACCAGCAGAGATAGGGGTTCACCCCTCCACTTT
J: TRBJ2-7; V: TRBV7-7; D: TRBD2; size: .; length: 13; CDR3: CASSTSGFTEQYF; DNA: TGTGCCAGCTCAACTAGCGGGTTTACAGAGCAGTACTTC
J: TRBJ1-1; V: TRBV5-1; D: .; size: .; length: 14; CDR3: CASIRGPGDTEAFF; DNA: TGCGCCAGCATCCGGGGCCCCGGGGACACTGAAGCTTTCTTT
J: TRBJ1-4; V: TRBV5-1; D: .; size: .; length: 14; CDR3: CASSPGEANEKLFF; DNA: TGCGCCAGCAGCCCCGGAGAAGCTAATGAAAAACTGTTTTTT
J: TRBJ2-3; V: TRBV7-3; D: .; size: .; length: 15; CDR3: CASSPGGPSTDTQYF; DNA: TGTGCCAGCAGCCCCGGAGGCCCTAGCACAGATACGCAGTATTTT
J: TRBJ1-6; V: TRBV9; D: .; size: few; length: 15; CDR3: CASSPTDKYNSPLHF; DNA: TGTGCCAGCAGCCCTACCGACAAGTATAATTCACCCCTCCACTTT
J: TRBJ2-2; V: TRBV28; D: .; size: .; length: 18; CDR3: CASPDRQGREIRTGELFF; DNA: TGTGCCAGCCCCGACCGGCAGGGAAGGGAGATCAGGACCGGGGAGCTGTTTTTT
J: TRBJ2-7; V: TRBV7-6; D: TRBD1; size: .; length: 15; CDR3: CASSLGGTGAYEQYF; DNA: TGTGCCAGCAGTTTAGGGGGGACAGGGGCCTACGAGCAGTACTTC
J: TRBJ2-1; V: TRBV4-3; D: .; size: .; length: 17; CDR3: CASSQDLGASSYNEQFF; DNA: TGCGCCAGCAGCCAAGATCTCGGGGCGAGCTCCTACAATGAGCAGTTCTTC
J: TRBJ1-2; V: TRBV10-3; D: TRBD1; size: once; length: 17; CDR3: CATPSGDRGSVNYGYTF; DNA: TGTGCCACACCTTCCGGGGACAGGGGTTCCGTTAACTATGGCTACACCTTC
J: TRBJ1-2; V: TRBV19; D: .; size: .; length: 15; CDR3: CASSIVGISNYGYTF; DNA: TGTGCCAGTAGTATCGTCGGAATTTCTAACTATGGCTACACCTTC
J: TRBJ1-6; V: TRBV6-6; D: .; size: .; length: 15; CDR3: CASRPTSSYNSPLHF; DNA: TGTGCCAGCAGACCCACAAGCTCCTATAATTCACCCCTCCACTTT
J: TRBJ1-1; V: TRBV5-1; D: .; size: .; length: 14; CDR3: CASSFNRDNTEAFF; DNA: TGCGCCAGCAGCTTTAACAGGGATAACACTGAAGCTTTCTTT
J: TRBJ2-3; V: TRBV6-5; D: TRBD2; size: .; length: 12; CDR3: CATVGTKSTQYF; DNA: TGTGCCACCGTCGGGACTAAGTCCACGCAGTATTTT
J: TRBJ1-1; V: TRBV6-2/TRBV6-3; D: .; size: .; length: 13; CDR3: CASSRGLNTEAFF; DNA: TGTGCCAGCAGTCGTGGGTTGAACACTGAAGCTTTCTTT
J: TRBJ2-5; V: TRBV29-1; D: .; size: once; length: 11; CDR3: CSVAVGETQYF; DNA: TGCAGCGTTGCGGTAGGCGAGACCCAGTACTTC
J: TRBJ2-7; V: TRBV5-4; D: TRBD1; size: .; length: 14; CDR3: CASSFGTGRFEQYF; DNA: TGTGCCAGCAGCTTCGGGACAGGGCGATTCGAGCAGTACTTC
J: TRBJ1-4; V: TRBV7-2; D: TRBD1; size: .; length: 15; CDR3: CASSQLTGVREKLFF; DNA: TGTGCCAGCAGCCAACTGACAGGGGTTCGGGAAAAACTGTTTTTT
J: TRBJ1-3; V: TRBV6-6; D: .; size: .; length: 12; CDR3: CASSQGMDTIYF; DNA: TGTGCCAGCTCTCAGGGTATGGACACCATATATTTT
J: TRBJ1-2; V: TRBV4-1; D: TRBD1; size: .; length: 18; CDR3: CASSQAGQGIGANYGYTF; DNA: TGCGCCAGCAGCCAAGCAGGACAGGGGATCGGGGCTAACTATGGCTACACCTTC
J: TRBJ2-7; V: TRBV5-5; D: TRBD2; size: .; length: 16; CDR3: CASSLIYSGTSYEQYF; DNA: TGTGCCAGCAGCCTGATCTACAGCGGGACTTCCTACGAGCAGTACTTC
J: TRBJ2-3; V: TRBV7-2; D: TRBD2; size: few; length: 14; CDR3: CASSRTGTRDTQYF; DNA: TGTGCCAGCAGCCGGACCGGGACTAGAGATACGCAGTATTTT
J: TRBJ1-2; V: TRBV18; D: TRBD1; size: .; length: 13; CDR3: CASSLDRDYGYTF; DNA: TGTGCCAGCTCCCTGGACAGGGACTATGGCTACACCTTC
J: TRBJ1-5; V: TRBV28; D: .; size: .; length: 14; CDR3: CASSWGQASQPQHF; DNA: TGTGCCAGCAGTTGGGGGCAGGCCAGCCAGCCCCAGCATTTT
J: TRBJ2-1; V: TRBV29-1; D: TRBD2; size: .; length: 13; CDR3: CSASGGSYNEQFF; DNA: TGCAGCGCCTCGGGGGGCTCCTACAATGAGCAGTTCTTC
J: TRBJ2-2; V: TRBV10-3; D: .; size: .; length: 14; CDR3: CAISEGWEAGELFF; DNA: TGTGCCATCAGTGAGGGCTGGGAGGCCGGGGAGCTGTTTTTT
J: TRBJ2-3; V: TRBV15; D: .; size: .; length: 15; CDR3: CATSRVGSPTDTQYF; DNA: TGTGCCACCAGCAGAGTAGGCAGCCCCACAGATACGCAGTATTTT
J: TRBJ1-2; V: TRBV3-1/TRBV3-2; D: .; size: few; length: 12; CDR3: CASSLHRDGYTF; DNA: TGTGCCAGCAGCCTCCACAGGGATGGCTACACCTTC
J: TRBJ1-1; V: TRBV10-3; D: TRBD1; size: .; length: 15; CDR3: CAISESRGKNTEAFF; DNA: TGTGCCATCAGTGAGTCCAGGGGGAAGAACACTGAAGCTTTCTTT